The source of this TCR beta chain is a study of blood T cells in healthy people across ages. Alongside a J-beta primer mix, a sample-barcoded 5' primer served in a second PCR lasting 7 to 11 cycles. One entry per CDR3 protein, called by TCRdb with MiXCR from the 5' RACE reads. This repertoire shows under 2,000,000 distinct CDR3 sequences, 49% found once; its top ten account for over 2%. The sequence came from a woman aged 40 to 50 in good health. Sequences were obtained from blood.

The CDR3 loop reads CASSLLGQGVSEAFF. CDR3 nucleotides: TGTGCCAGCAGCTTATTGGGACAGGGGGTCTCTGAAGCTTTCTTT. This sequence joins TRBV7-8 and TRBJ1-1, with TRBD1 matching over 11 bases. Unmatched junction bases numbered 5, after V lost 2 bases and J lost 6 bases. This CDR3 has 15 residues. The germline gives CDR1 SGHVS, CDR2 FQNEAQ.